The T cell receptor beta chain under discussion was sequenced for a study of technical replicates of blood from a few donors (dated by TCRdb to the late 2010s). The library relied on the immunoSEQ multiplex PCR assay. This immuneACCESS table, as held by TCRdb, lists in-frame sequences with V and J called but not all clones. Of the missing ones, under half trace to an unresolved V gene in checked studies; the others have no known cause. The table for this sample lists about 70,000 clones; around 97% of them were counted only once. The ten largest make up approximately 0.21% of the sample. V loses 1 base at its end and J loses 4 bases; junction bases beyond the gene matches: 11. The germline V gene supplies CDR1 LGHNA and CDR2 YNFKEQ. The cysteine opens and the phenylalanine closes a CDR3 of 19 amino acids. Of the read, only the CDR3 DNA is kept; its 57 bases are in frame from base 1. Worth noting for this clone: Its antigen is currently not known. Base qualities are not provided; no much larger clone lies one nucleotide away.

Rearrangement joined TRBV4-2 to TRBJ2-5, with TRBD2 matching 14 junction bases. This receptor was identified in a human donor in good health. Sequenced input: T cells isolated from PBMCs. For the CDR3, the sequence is CASSQGDATSGRVGETQYF. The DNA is TGTGCCAGCAGCCAAGGAGACGCGACTAGCGGGAGGGTTGGAGAGACCCAGTACTTC.